The 16 T cell receptor beta chains below all came from one sample that was sequenced in a study of shared clonotypes between healthy human individuals. Repertoires were generated with immunoSEQ multiplex PCR, while TCRdb's copy carries only in-frame clones and drops some. The sample includes a few million clones, 90% to 97% of them seen just once. Sequencing input: naive CD4+ T cells sorted from blood. As for subset: CD45RA+ positively selected. Receptors originate from a man younger than 35 in good health.

CDR3 DNA sequence: TGTGCCAGCAGCTTAAGCGGAGTCGGCGGGGAGCTGTTTTTT. The encoded protein is CASSLSGVGGELFF. The gene calls are TRBV7-8 and TRBJ2-2; a weak D match, TRBD2 (5 bases). The germline V and J ends were trimmed by 2 bases and 7 bases, with 11 bases remaining between them. This CDR3 comprises 14 residues. Germline V gene data show CDR1 as SGHVS and CDR2 as FQNEAQ. The full variable domain, with the rest looked up from reference TRBV7-8 and TRBJ2-2, is GAGVSQSPRYKVAKRGQDVALRCDPISGHVSLFWYQQALGQGPEFLTYFQNEAQLDKSGLPSDRFFAERPEGSVSTLKIQRTQQEDSAVYLCASSLSGVGGELFFGEGSRLTVL.

To note about this clone: The sample contains more than one DNA sequence encoding this CDR3. The chain couples TRBV5-1 to TRBJ2-7; D not resolved. The V gene's germline CDR1 is SGHRS and CDR2 YFSETQ. The CDR3 loop spans 13 amino acids. V lost 2 bases, J lost 2 bases, and 8 bases lay in between. Here the CDR3 reads CASSFDGPYEQYF. In DNA, the CDR3 is TGCGCCAGCAGCTTCGACGGCCCCTACGAGCAGTACTTC.

The genes are TRBV7-2 and TRBJ2-2; D uncertain. CDR3 length: 13 residues. The germline CDR1 and CDR2 sequences are SGHTA and FQGNSA. Trimming left V 6 bases short and J 4 bases short, with 9 bases between. The CDR3 coding sequence is TGTGCCAGCAGTCCATCTGGCACCGGGGAGCTGTTTTTT. Translation gives CASSPSGTGELFF.

Comments on this clone: Its ends do not fully match the called genes, so a read error is possible. The rearrangement links TRBV7-7 to TRBJ2-2; possible D gene TRBD2, 6 bases. The CDR3 loop spans 16 amino acids. Germline CDR1 is SSHAT and CDR2 is FNYEAQ (reference sequence). The DNA for the CDR3 is TGTGCTAGCAGCTTCGATGGGGAAGCGGGTACCGGGGAGCTGTTTTTT. Translation gives CASSFDGEAGTGELFF.

This clone was found once. V is TRBV6-5 and J is TRBJ1-1; D is unclear. V shed 0 bases and J shed 3 bases, with 8 bases lying between them. The germline CDR1 and CDR2 sequences are MNHEY and SVGAGI. The CDR3 has 14 residues. The CDR3: CASSYSISDTEAFF. CDR3 coding DNA: TGTGCCAGCAGTTACTCGATCTCGGACACTGAAGCTTTCTTT.

The rearrangement links TRBV5-4 to TRBJ1-6; the D gene is possibly TRBD1 (5 bases). The CDR3 is 16 amino acids. V was trimmed by 2 bases and J by 5 bases, leaving 14 bases between them. Per germline, CDR1 SGHNT and CDR2 YYREEE (reference sequence). CDR3 nucleotide sequence: TGTGCCAGCAGCTTTACGGGGCTTGAAAATAATTCACCCCTCCACTTT. Protein: CASSFTGLENNSPLHF.

The rearrangement uses TRBV6-1 and TRBJ2-7; 9 bases are shared with TRBD1. V was pared by 0 bases and J by 6 bases, with 6 bases of the junction left unmatched. The germline gives CDR1 MNHNS, CDR2 SASEGT. The CDR3 runs 15 residues. The CDR3 DNA reads TGTGCCAGCAGTGAAGCGGGACAGGGCCCTCTCGAGCAGTACTTC. This encodes CASSEAGQGPLEQYF.

The CDR3 coding sequence is TGTGCCAGCAGCCGGGACGCCCTATACGAGCAGTACTTC. Protein: CASSRDALYEQYF. V usage is TRBV27 and J usage is TRBJ2-7, with D possibly called TRBD1 or TRBD2 (5 bases each). The CDR3 loop spans 13 amino acids. Trimming stripped 6 bases from V and 4 bases from J, with 13 bases between. CDR1 and CDR2 from the germline V gene are MNHEY and SMNVEV (reference sequence).

The chain links TRBV7-2 to TRBJ2-3, with TRBD2 matching over 7 bases. The ends lost 4 bases at V and 0 bases at J; junction bases unmatched: 7. The CDR3 has 16 residues. In germline, CDR1 is SGHTA, CDR2 FQGNSA. CDR3 residues: CASSSGQGGSTDTQYF. In DNA form, the CDR3 reads TGTGCCAGCAGCTCGGGTCAGGGAGGGAGCACAGATACGCAGTATTTT.

The chain carries TRBV18 and TRBJ2-7, with 8 bases fitting TRBD2. J lost 3 bases, V lost 3 bases, and 10 bases had no gene match. Germline CDR1 reads KGHSH; CDR2 reads LQKENI. The CDR3 totals 16 residues. In nucleotides, the CDR3 is TGTGCCAGCTCACCCCAATCGGGGGGGCTTTTCTACGAGCAGTACTTC. This encodes CASSPQSGGLFYEQYF. The full variable domain, in which reference TRBV18 and TRBJ2-7 provide the parts outside the CDR3, is NAGVMQNPRHLVRRRGQEARLRCSPMKGHSHVYWYRQLPEEGLKFMVYLQKENIIDESGMPKERFSAEFPKEGPSILRIQQVVRGDSAAYFCASSPQSGGLFYEQYFGPGTRLTVT.

The J gene is TRBJ2-7, the V gene TRBV20-1; D is possibly TRBD1 or TRBD2 (6 bases each). V was shortened by 4 bases and J by 6 bases, with 10 bases between the two germline ends. The germline V gene has CDR1 DFQATT and CDR2 SNEGSKA (reference sequence). CDR3 length: 11 amino acids. In nucleotides, the CDR3 is TGCAGTGCTACACAGGGAGGCGAGCAGTACTTC. Translation: CSATQGGEQYF.

V usage is TRBV7-2 and J usage is TRBJ2-7; no clear D. CDR3 size: 15 residues. Germline lookup yields CDR1 SGHTA and CDR2 FQGNSA. The V and J ends lost 5 bases and 0 bases respectively, with 14 bases between them. In DNA form, the CDR3 reads TGTGCCAGCAGCCTATTGCCGGCAGACTCCTACGAGCAGTACTTC. Its translation is CASSLLPADSYEQYF.

The chain is built from TRBV6-6 and TRBJ2-3, with D perhaps matching TRBD2 (6 bases). CDR1 is MNHNY, CDR2 SVGAGI, per germline (reference sequence). Trimming stripped 6 bases from V and 3 bases from J, with 16 bases between. The CDR3 runs to 15 residues. The CDR3: CASSRGGPRTDTQYF. The CDR3 DNA sequence: TGTGCCAGCAGCCGAGGAGGGCCGAGGACAGATACGCAGTATTTT.

This sequence joins TRBV11-2 and TRBJ2-7; possible D gene TRBD1, 6 bases. The CDR3 has 16 amino acids. V lost 5 bases and J 5 bases, leaving 22 bases between the germline ends. Germline V gene data show CDR1 as SGHAT and CDR2 as FQNNGV. CDR3 nucleotides: TGTGCCAGCAGCCTAAACGGGGCAGGGGCCGGGAACGAGCAGTACTTC. Amino acids: CASSLNGAGAGNEQYF.

This clone was picked up one time. The chain is built from TRBV7-9 and TRBJ1-4; D might be TRBD1 (5 bases). The V and J ends lost 6 bases and 0 bases respectively, with 17 bases between them. The V gene's germline CDR1 is SEHNR and CDR2 FQNEAQ (reference sequence). The CDR3 sequence is 17 residues long. DNA of the CDR3: TGTGCCAGCAGTCTAGGTGGGGACCGTGCAACTAATGAAAAACTGTTTTTT. Amino acids: CASSLGGDRATNEKLFF.

The chain uses TRBV11-2 and TRBJ2-7, with unresolved D. V shed 1 base and J shed 4 bases, with 14 bases lying between them. Per germline, CDR1 SGHAT and CDR2 FQNNGV. This CDR3 region has 15 residues. The CDR3 sequence: CASSLARSLSYEQYF. The DNA of the CDR3 is TGTGCCAGCAGCTTAGCACGGAGCCTTTCTTACGAGCAGTACTTC.